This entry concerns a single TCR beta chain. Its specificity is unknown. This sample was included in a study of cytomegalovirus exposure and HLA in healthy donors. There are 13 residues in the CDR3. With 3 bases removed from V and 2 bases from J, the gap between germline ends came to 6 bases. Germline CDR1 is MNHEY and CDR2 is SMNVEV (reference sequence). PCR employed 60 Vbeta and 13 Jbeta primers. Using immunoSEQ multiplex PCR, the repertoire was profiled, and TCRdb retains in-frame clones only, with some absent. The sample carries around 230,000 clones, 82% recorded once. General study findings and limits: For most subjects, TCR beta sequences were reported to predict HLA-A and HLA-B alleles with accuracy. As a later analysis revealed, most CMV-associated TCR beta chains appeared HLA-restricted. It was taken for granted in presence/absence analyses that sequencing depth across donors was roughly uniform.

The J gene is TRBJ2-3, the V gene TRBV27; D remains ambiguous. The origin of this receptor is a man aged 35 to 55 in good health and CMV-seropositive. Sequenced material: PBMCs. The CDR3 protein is CASSLRFTDTQYF. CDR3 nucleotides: TGTGCCAGCAGTTTGCGGTTCACAGATACGCAGTATTTT.